Listed below are T cell receptor beta chains from one sample, sequenced in a study of T cell repertoires in cytomegalovirus infection. Using its own MiXCR run on the reads, TCRdb lists one record per CDR3 protein. The repertoire includes just under 500,000 distinct CDR3 sequences, around 30% of them detected once, and roughly a sixth sits in the top ten. Antigens for these TCRs are unknown. The sequencing here drew on cultured PBMCs, taken from culture after CMV antigen stimulation. The receptors come from a human donor in good health (CMV status not recorded). Some clones in this sample may be carry-over from other donors' samples. Each CDR3 is given with its conserved first and last residue. Fields, in order: D gene, clone size, J gene, CDR3 length, V gene, CDR3 DNA, CDR3 protein. A D gene is named only where the DNA matches it firmly. Expanded clones are given a class, and other clones once, few, many or no size at all.

D gene: .
clone size: .
J gene: TRBJ2-5
CDR3 length: 13
V gene: TRBV19
CDR3 DNA: TGTGCCAGTAGTAGGGAGGCCAGGGAGACCCAGTACTTC
CDR3 protein: CASSREARETQYF

D gene: .
clone size: .
J gene: TRBJ2-7
CDR3 length: 14
V gene: TRBV25-1
CDR3 DNA: TGTGCCAGCAGTGACCACCCTTGGGGGGCGGTGCAGTACTTC
CDR3 protein: CASSDHPWGAVQYF

D gene: .
clone size: .
J gene: TRBJ1-4
CDR3 length: 13
V gene: TRBV6-6
CDR3 DNA: TGTGCCAGCAGGGACAGCGAACGGGAAAAACTGTTTTTT
CDR3 protein: CASRDSEREKLFF

D gene: TRBD2
clone size: .
J gene: TRBJ2-2
CDR3 length: 16
V gene: TRBV27
CDR3 DNA: TGTGCCAGCAGCATAAGGCCTAGCGGGATAGGTGGGGAGCTGTTTTTT
CDR3 protein: CASSIRPSGIGGELFF

D gene: .
clone size: few
J gene: TRBJ2-1
CDR3 length: 14
V gene: TRBV5-4
CDR3 DNA: TGTGCCAGCAGCCCAGAACCTAGGGGGAATGAGCAGTTCTTC
CDR3 protein: CASSPEPRGNEQFF

D gene: .
clone size: few
J gene: TRBJ1-5
CDR3 length: 13
V gene: TRBV11-2
CDR3 DNA: TGTGCCAGCAGCCGACAGGATCATCAGCCCCAGCATTTT
CDR3 protein: CASSRQDHQPQHF

D gene: TRBD2
clone size: .
J gene: TRBJ2-2
CDR3 length: 16
V gene: TRBV7-4
CDR3 DNA: TGTGCCAGCAGCTTAACGCTAGCGGGAGATACCGGGGAGCTGTTTTTT
CDR3 protein: CASSLTLAGDTGELFF

D gene: .
clone size: few
J gene: TRBJ1-2
CDR3 length: 12
V gene: TRBV10-3
CDR3 DNA: TGTGCCATCAGTCGAGAGGGGTATGGCTACACCTTC
CDR3 protein: CAISREGYGYTF

D gene: TRBD2
clone size: few
J gene: TRBJ2-3
CDR3 length: 15
V gene: TRBV11-2
CDR3 DNA: TGTGCCAGCAGCTTAGTGACTAGCGGGAGGGATACGCAGTATTTT
CDR3 protein: CASSLVTSGRDTQYF

D gene: .
clone size: many
J gene: TRBJ2-3
CDR3 length: 13
V gene: TRBV7-2
CDR3 DNA: TGTGCCAGCAGCCCCTCCTCCACAGATACGCAGTATTTT
CDR3 protein: CASSPSSTDTQYF

D gene: TRBD2
clone size: .
J gene: TRBJ2-1
CDR3 length: 16
V gene: TRBV20-1
CDR3 DNA: TGCAGTGCTTCCCTCGTCAGCGGGAGGGCCCGGGATGAGCAGTTCTTC
CDR3 protein: CSASLVSGRARDEQFF

D gene: TRBD2
clone size: .
J gene: TRBJ2-5
CDR3 length: 13
V gene: TRBV7-2
CDR3 DNA: TGTGCCAGCAGCCGCTTGGGAGGGGAGACCCAGTACTTC
CDR3 protein: CASSRLGGETQYF

D gene: .
clone size: .
J gene: TRBJ2-7
CDR3 length: 15
V gene: TRBV12-3/TRBV12-4
CDR3 DNA: TGTGCCAGCAAAAAGGGGCCAGGGAGAGCTTACGAGCAGTACTTC
CDR3 protein: CASKKGPGRAYEQYF

D gene: TRBD2
clone size: few
J gene: TRBJ2-1
CDR3 length: 16
V gene: TRBV4-3
CDR3 DNA: TGCGCCAGCAGCCGCCGTCTAGCGGTCGAGGGTCATGAGCAGTTCTTC
CDR3 protein: CASSRRLAVEGHEQFF

D gene: .
clone size: .
J gene: TRBJ2-7
CDR3 length: 13
V gene: TRBV6-5
CDR3 DNA: TGTGCCAGCAGTTACTCGGGAGCCTACGAGCAGTACTTC
CDR3 protein: CASSYSGAYEQYF

D gene: .
clone size: .
J gene: TRBJ1-2
CDR3 length: 12
V gene: TRBV19
CDR3 DNA: TGTGCCAGTAAGCTCGCCAGTTATGGCTACACCTTC
CDR3 protein: CASKLASYGYTF

D gene: .
clone size: .
J gene: TRBJ1-5
CDR3 length: 15
V gene: TRBV11-2
CDR3 DNA: TGTGCCAGCAGCTTAGGAGTAGTTAGCAATCAGCCCCAGCATTTT
CDR3 protein: CASSLGVVSNQPQHF

D gene: .
clone size: .
J gene: TRBJ1-5
CDR3 length: 15
V gene: TRBV7-8
CDR3 DNA: TGTGCCAGCAGGTCGGGACGGAATAGCAATCAGCCCCAGCATTTT
CDR3 protein: CASRSGRNSNQPQHF

D gene: .
clone size: .
J gene: TRBJ1-5
CDR3 length: 15
V gene: TRBV7-2
CDR3 DNA: TGTGCCAGCAGCTTCGGTCAGGCAGTCTCCCAGCCCCAGCATTTT
CDR3 protein: CASSFGQAVSQPQHF

D gene: TRBD2
clone size: .
J gene: TRBJ2-7
CDR3 length: 15
V gene: TRBV19
CDR3 DNA: TGTGCCAGTAGTTTAGGACTAGCGGACGCCTACGAGCAGTACTTC
CDR3 protein: CASSLGLADAYEQYF

D gene: TRBD2
clone size: .
J gene: TRBJ2-3
CDR3 length: 15
V gene: TRBV6-5
CDR3 DNA: TGTGCCAGCAGTTACGGTCTAGCGGTCACAGATACGCAGTATTTT
CDR3 protein: CASSYGLAVTDTQYF

D gene: .
clone size: .
J gene: TRBJ2-7
CDR3 length: 15
V gene: TRBV27
CDR3 DNA: TGTGCCAGCAGACAAGGGTCTCGTGGGGGATACGAGCAGTACTTC
CDR3 protein: CASRQGSRGGYEQYF

D gene: TRBD1
clone size: .
J gene: TRBJ2-3
CDR3 length: 16
V gene: TRBV5-3
CDR3 DNA: TGTGCCAGCAGCCAATGGACAGGGTCGGGTACAGATACGCAGTATTTT
CDR3 protein: CASSQWTGSGTDTQYF

D gene: TRBD2
clone size: few
J gene: TRBJ2-5
CDR3 length: 18
V gene: TRBV4-1
CDR3 DNA: TGCGCCAGCAGCCCGGGACTAGCGGGAGGGCTCCTGTGGGAGACCCAGTACTTC
CDR3 protein: CASSPGLAGGLLWETQYF

D gene: .
clone size: few
J gene: TRBJ1-4
CDR3 length: 15
V gene: TRBV14
CDR3 DNA: TGTGCCAGCAGCCAAGACCGGGGGTTCAATGAAAAACTGTTTTTT
CDR3 protein: CASSQDRGFNEKLFF

D gene: TRBD2
clone size: few
J gene: TRBJ2-1
CDR3 length: 13
V gene: TRBV7-2
CDR3 DNA: TGTGCCAGCAGCCCCGCGGCGGGGGAGGCCGTGTTCTTC
CDR3 protein: CASSPAAGEAVFF

D gene: TRBD2
clone size: few
J gene: TRBJ2-7
CDR3 length: 13
V gene: TRBV28
CDR3 DNA: TGTGCCAGCAGCGGGGTAGCGGGAGGGGTGCAGTACTTC
CDR3 protein: CASSGVAGGVQYF

D gene: .
clone size: .
J gene: TRBJ2-4
CDR3 length: 12
V gene: TRBV24-1
CDR3 DNA: TGTGCTGACCGGGGTACCAAAAACATTCAGTACTTC
CDR3 protein: CADRGTKNIQYF

D gene: .
clone size: .
J gene: TRBJ2-5
CDR3 length: 16
V gene: TRBV28
CDR3 DNA: TGTGCCAGCAGTTTAAGAGGGGGGGCGTTTGGGGAGACCCAGTACTTC
CDR3 protein: CASSLRGGAFGETQYF

D gene: TRBD1
clone size: .
J gene: TRBJ1-4
CDR3 length: 15
V gene: TRBV2
CDR3 DNA: TGTGCCAGCAGTGGTACAGGGGGCCGCGATGAAAAACTGTTTTTT
CDR3 protein: CASSGTGGRDEKLFF

D gene: TRBD2
clone size: .
J gene: TRBJ2-3
CDR3 length: 15
V gene: TRBV27
CDR3 DNA: TGTGCCAGCAGTAGGTGGCTAGCGGGACCAGATACGCAGTATTTT
CDR3 protein: CASSRWLAGPDTQYF

D gene: TRBD2
clone size: once
J gene: TRBJ2-1
CDR3 length: 15
V gene: TRBV20-1
CDR3 DNA: TGCAGTGCTCTAGCCTGGGGGGAGGGCCGGAATGAGCAGTTCTTC
CDR3 protein: CSALAWGEGRNEQFF

D gene: .
clone size: .
J gene: TRBJ2-2
CDR3 length: 14
V gene: TRBV5-4
CDR3 DNA: TGTGCCAGCAGCTGGGACCTGAAAACCGGGGAGCTGTTTTTT
CDR3 protein: CASSWDLKTGELFF

D gene: .
clone size: few
J gene: TRBJ2-3
CDR3 length: 16
V gene: TRBV4-1
CDR3 DNA: TGCGCCAGCAGCCAAGCAGGACAGTCACTAAGGGATACGCAGTATTTT
CDR3 protein: CASSQAGQSLRDTQYF

D gene: .
clone size: few
J gene: TRBJ1-5
CDR3 length: 16
V gene: TRBV7-2
CDR3 DNA: TGTGCCAGCAGCCCTACGAGCGTCGGCAGAAATCAGCCCCAGCATTTT
CDR3 protein: CASSPTSVGRNQPQHF

D gene: .
clone size: few
J gene: TRBJ1-6
CDR3 length: 14
V gene: TRBV6-2/TRBV6-3
CDR3 DNA: TGTGCCAGCAGTTACTCGACAGGACATTCACCCCTCCACTTT
CDR3 protein: CASSYSTGHSPLHF

D gene: .
clone size: .
J gene: TRBJ2-1
CDR3 length: 15
V gene: TRBV6-5
CDR3 DNA: TGTGCCAGCAGATCGGGGGGCAGCGCCTACAATGAGCAGTTCTTC
CDR3 protein: CASRSGGSAYNEQFF

D gene: TRBD2
clone size: .
J gene: TRBJ2-1
CDR3 length: 13
V gene: TRBV7-9
CDR3 DNA: TGTGCCAGCAGCTGGGAAGGGTCGGGAGGGTTGTTCTTC
CDR3 protein: CASSWEGSGGLFF